The present entry profiles one T cell receptor (beta chain) with its context. With a much larger clone just one base away, this may be a read error. Libraries of bulk TCR were made by previously described methods (with listed TCR primers). TCRdb reprocessed the PCR reads with MiXCR, giving one entry per CDR3 protein. The table includes more than 450,000 distinct CDR3 sequences, about 20% detected once. This entry is derived from a study of molecular identifiers for immune sequencing clone quantification. Study as a whole: The replicates split RNA from roughly 20,000 or 100,000 naive CD8 cells five ways and sequenced four.

Naive CD8 T cell sorting was performed on the CD8+CD4-CCR7+CD45RA+ phenotype. The CDR3 contains 17 residues. The V gene lost 2 bases and the J gene lost 1 base, with 17 bases spanning the gap. CDR1 is SEHNR and CDR2 is FQNEAQ in the germline V gene (reference sequence). This TCR came from a human donor in good health. Some libraries in this study had Jurkat cell RNA spiked in. This chain connects TRBV7-9 to TRBJ1-1, with D tentatively TRBD1 (6 bases). The sequencing input was naive CD8+ T cells from blood, with Jurkat cell RNA spiked in. Subset in this sample: FACS-sorted CD8+CD4-CCR7+CD45RA+ naive T cells. This chain's CDR3 is CASSLPRTEAKNTEAFF. In DNA, the CDR3 is TGTGCCAGCAGCTTACCCCGGACAGAAGCCAAGAACACTGAAGCTTTCTTT.